This entry describes one T cell receptor (beta chain). This sample is part of a study of blood T cell repertoires in COVID-19. Per the study methods: Researchers report that nucleated cell counts were estimated from reference gene primer amplification. TCRdb's table, derived via immunoSEQ multiplex PCR, lists solely in-frame clones and lacks some. Clonal size and the V and J genes are those of that table, whereas D and trimming came from the DNA. The sample holds about 80,000 clones, 80% to 85% seen once. The CDR3 length is 11 residues. V was shortened by 2 bases and J by 15 bases, with 13 bases between the two germline ends. CDR1 and CDR2 (germline): DFQATT, SNEGSKA (reference sequence).

Sequenced material: peripheral blood. The chain joins TRBV20-1 to TRBJ1-4; D ambiguous. This clonotype was sampled from a woman in her 70s with acute or convalescent COVID-19. CDR3 sequence reads: CSARFSRLVFF. Here the CDR3 DNA reads TGCAGTGCTAGATTTTCCAGGCTGGTGTTTTTT.